The 28 T cell receptor beta chains listed next were all sequenced from one sample in a study of blood T cell repertoires in COVID-19. Using immunoSEQ multiplex PCR, the repertoire was profiled, and TCRdb retains in-frame clones only, with some absent. The profile covers fewer than 80,000 clones, with more than 65% appearing a single time and 5% to 6% taken by the ten largest. Sequenced sample: peripheral blood. The origin of the receptors is a woman older than 75 with active or convalescent COVID-19.

This chain uses TRBV5-1 with TRBJ2-7; possible D gene TRBD1, 8 bases. This CDR3 has 18 amino acids. Trimming removed 1 base from V and 2 bases from J, with 22 bases in between. Germline CDR1 and CDR2: SGHRS and YFSETQ. Here the CDR3 DNA reads TGCGCCAGCAGCTTGCAACCCTCTACAGGGGGAGGGCCCTACGAGCAGTACTTC. Translating gives CASSLQPSTGGGPYEQYF.

The rearrangement uses TRBV5-1 and TRBJ2-3; D is uncertain. V was cut by 3 bases and J by 0 bases, with 5 bases left in between. Germline loops: CDR1 SGHRS, CDR2 YFSETQ. The CDR3 is made up of 13 amino acids. The DNA for the CDR3 is TGCGCCAGCAGCTATACTAGCACAGATACGCAGTATTTT. It yields the protein CASSYTSTDTQYF.

This clone appeared a single time. The chain employs TRBV19 and TRBJ2-7; TRBD1 matches at 7 bases. The V and J ends lost 3 bases and 2 bases, in that order; junction bases with no gene match: 7. Germline V gives CDR1 LNHDA, CDR2 SQIVND (reference sequence). The CDR3 sequence is 15 residues long. The CDR3 DNA follows: TGTGCCAGTAGTATTCGGACAGGTGCAGCCTACGAGCAGTACTTC. It yields the protein CASSIRTGAAYEQYF.

The chain couples TRBV28 to TRBJ2-1; 11 bases fit TRBD1. V was clipped by 10 bases and J by 6 bases; unmatched bases: 11. Germline CDR1 MDHEN, CDR2 SYDVKM. This CDR3 is 15 amino acids long. The CDR3 loop reads CATYTSGTGGNEQFF. The CDR3 nucleotides are TGTGCCACCTACACCTCCGGGACAGGGGGCAATGAGCAGTTCTTC.

J is TRBJ1-2 and V is TRBV7-9; no definite D call. Trimming removed 0 bases from V and 4 bases from J, with 3 bases in between. The germline CDR1 and CDR2 sequences are SEHNR and FQNEAQ (reference sequence). This CDR3 is built from 12 residues. CDR3 sequence (DNA): TGTGCCAGCAGCTTAGCCAGCTATGGCTACACCTTC. Protein sequence: CASSLASYGYTF.

This clone was seen more than once but under ten times. The rearrangement joins TRBV20-1 to TRBJ2-5; D is uncertain. The CDR3 runs to 13 residues. Germline V gene lookup returns CDR1 DFQATT and CDR2 SNEGSKA (reference sequence). The germline V and J ends were trimmed by 3 bases and 3 bases, with 11 bases remaining between them. The CDR3 DNA follows: TGCAGTGCTAGTGGAGACATCGAAGAGACCCAGTACTTC. This gives the protein CSASGDIEETQYF.

The chain recombines TRBV6-5 with TRBJ1-1, with TRBD1 matching over 9 bases. After removal of 7 bases from V and 5 bases from J, the junction contained 8 bases not matched to a gene. The CDR3 covers 14 residues. Per the germline V gene, CDR1 is MNHEY and CDR2 is SVGAGI. For the CDR3, the DNA is TGTGCCAGCAACCCAGGACAGGGGCGGACTGAAGCTTTCTTT. This translates into CASNPGQGRTEAFF.

This chain connects TRBV6-5 to TRBJ2-7, with 7 bases matching TRBD1. Germline CDR1 and CDR2: MNHEY and SVGAGI. The CDR3 contains 14 residues. Losses at the gene ends were 2 bases for V and 7 bases for J; bases not matched to a gene: 8. Here the CDR3 DNA reads TGTGCCAGCAGTTACAGGGACAGTAGAGGGGAGCAGTACTTC. Its protein is CASSYRDSRGEQYF.

The chain has TRBV5-1 and TRBJ2-1; 11 nucleotides line up with TRBD1. The CDR3 runs 15 residues. Unmatched junction bases numbered 9, after V lost 6 bases and J lost 7 bases. Germline V gene sequence: CDR1 SGHRS, CDR2 YFSETQ. The CDR3 DNA reads TGCGCCAGCACCTCTGGGACAGGGGGGCGAAATGAGCAGTTCTTC. This encodes CASTSGTGGRNEQFF.

This CDR3 is CASSDRTERNYGYTF. The CDR3 DNA is TGTGCCAGCAGTGACAGAACAGAACGTAACTATGGCTACACCTTC. The chain carries TRBV2 and TRBJ1-2; D gene ambiguous. The CDR3 consists of 15 residues. V gave up 3 bases and J gave up 1 base, with 12 bases separating them. Germline lookup yields CDR1 SNHLY and CDR2 FYNNEI.

The rearrangement joins TRBV3-1 (or the pseudogene TRBV3-2) to TRBJ2-4; tentatively, D is TRBD1 (5 bases). Germline V lookup: CDR1 LGHDT, CDR2 YNNKEL (reference sequence). This CDR3 is 15 amino acids long. Trimming pared 4 bases from V and 1 base from J, leaving 11 bases between. The CDR3 DNA reads TGTGCCAGCAGCCGCAGGGAAGAGGCCAAAAACATTCAGTACTTC. This codes for CASSRREEAKNIQYF.

This clone was recorded a few times. The V call is TRBV25-1, the J call TRBJ1-1, with 10 bases fitting TRBD1. The CDR3 runs 16 residues. From germline, CDR1 is MGHDK and CDR2 SYGVNS. The V segment lost 4 bases and the J segment 9 bases; nucleotides outside the gene matches: 14. CDR3 in DNA: TGTGCCAGCAGTGTCGCCGGGACAGGGGCCCGGATTAAAGCTTTCTTT. Protein: CASSVAGTGARIKAFF.

This clone occurred once. The rearrangement links TRBV18 to TRBJ2-7; a possible D gene is TRBD1 (5 bases). The germline CDR1 and CDR2 sequences are KGHSH and LQKENI. The germline V and J ends were trimmed by 4 bases and 3 bases, with 16 bases remaining between them. CDR3 length: 15 amino acids. CDR3 in DNA: TGTGCCAGCTCACAAATAACAGGTCCTATCTACGAGCAGTACTTC. Translating it yields CASSQITGPIYEQYF.

This chain connects TRBV10-3 to TRBJ1-1; TRBD1 aligns across 10 bases. J lost 0 bases, V lost 8 bases, and 18 bases had no gene match. Germline V CDR1 and CDR2: ENHRY, SYGVKD. The CDR3 covers 19 residues. The CDR3 reads CAIAIKSGQGIEMNTEAFF. DNA of the CDR3: TGTGCCATCGCAATAAAATCGGGACAGGGGATTGAAATGAACACTGAAGCTTTCTTT.

This rearrangement joins TRBV4-1 to TRBJ2-6; D is unresolved. CDR1 and CDR2 (germline): MGHRA, YSYEKL. Trimming removed 0 bases from V and 1 base from J, with 10 bases in between. This CDR3 has 17 residues. This chain's CDR3 is CASSQERLISGANVLTF. The CDR3 region has the DNA TGCGCCAGCAGCCAAGAAAGACTGATATCTGGGGCCAACGTCCTGACTTTC.

This clone was seen a few times. The chain carries TRBV2 and TRBJ2-5; maybe TRBD1 (6 bases). With 3 bases removed from V and 1 base from J, the gap between germline ends came to 12 bases. This CDR3 is 15 amino acids long. In germline, CDR1 is SNHLY, CDR2 FYNNEI. The DNA for the CDR3 is TGTGCCAGCAGTGAGCTGGTCAGGGGCCAAGAGACCCAGTACTTC. Residues: CASSELVRGQETQYF.

This rearrangement joins TRBV13 to TRBJ2-1, with 7 bases lining up with TRBD1. Losses at the gene ends were 0 bases for V and 7 bases for J; bases not matched to a gene: 6. The V gene's germline CDR1 is PRHDT and CDR2 FYEKMQ (reference sequence). The CDR3 is 15 residues long. The chain's CDR3 is CASSLGHRGRNEQFF. The DNA of the CDR3 is TGTGCCAGCAGCTTAGGACACAGGGGAAGGAATGAGCAGTTCTTC.

In DNA, the CDR3 is TGTGCCAGCAGTCCCTCCGGTGCCTTCAATTCACCCCTCCACTTT. Its protein is CASSPSGAFNSPLHF. The rearrangement links TRBV28 to TRBJ1-6; D is unclear. In germline, CDR1 is MDHEN, CDR2 SYDVKM. The CDR3 is made up of 15 amino acids. The V and J ends lost 5 bases and 7 bases respectively, with 15 bases between them.

The chain uses TRBV24-1 and TRBJ1-5; 12 bases fit TRBD1. CDR1 is KGHDR, CDR2 SFDVKD, per germline. The CDR3 sequence is 16 residues long. Germline trimming cut 4 bases from V and 5 bases from J; bases unmatched to any gene: 5. As DNA, the CDR3 is TGTGCCACCAGTGACCGGGACAGGGGGCTGGATCAGCCCCAGCATTTT. This encodes CATSDRDRGLDQPQHF.

This chain connects TRBV2 to TRBJ2-1; perhaps TRBD2 as D (5 bases). The CDR3 sequence is 14 residues long. From germline, CDR1 is SNHLY and CDR2 FYNNEI. V was trimmed by 6 bases and J by 0 bases, leaving 9 bases between them. The CDR3 here is CASRRESSYNEQFF. The CDR3 bases are TGTGCCAGCAGACGGGAAAGCTCCTACAATGAGCAGTTCTTC. Looking up the rest from reference TRBV2 and TRBJ2-1 gives the full variable domain: EPEVTQTPSHQVTQMGQEVILRCVPISNHLYFYWYRQILGQKVEFLVSFYNNEISEKSEIFDDQFSVERPDGSNFTLKIRSTKLEDSAMYFCASRRESSYNEQFFGPGTRLTVL.

The chain uses TRBV6-6 and TRBJ2-1; 10 bases agree with TRBD2. In germline, CDR1 is MNHNY, CDR2 SVGAGI (reference sequence). V lost 2 bases to trimming and J lost 7 bases; unmatched junction nucleotides: 8. The CDR3 spans 16 residues. The CDR3 is CASSYGASGRVNEQFF. The CDR3 DNA follows: TGTGCCAGCAGTTACGGTGCTAGCGGGAGAGTGAATGAGCAGTTCTTC.

On this clone: The same CDR3 arises from other DNA sequences in this sample as well. The rearrangement links TRBV9 to TRBJ2-7, with 9 bases identical to TRBD1. Germline V gene sequence: CDR1 SGDLS, CDR2 YYNGEE. With 3 bases clipped from V and 2 bases from J, the junction kept 0 bases outside the gene matches. The CDR3 is made up of 13 amino acids. CDR3 region: CASSGQGAYEQYF. For the CDR3, the DNA is TGTGCCAGCAGCGGACAGGGGGCCTACGAGCAGTACTTC.

This rearrangement joins TRBV2 to TRBJ1-6, with D perhaps matching TRBD1 (5 bases). The CDR3 spans 11 residues. V gave up 11 bases and J gave up 7 bases, with 9 bases separating them. Germline lookup yields CDR1 SNHLY and CDR2 FYNNEI. Written as DNA, the CDR3 is TGTGCCTGGGGGGGGAATTCACCCCTCCACTTT. Amino acid sequence: CAWGGNSPLHF.

This chain joins TRBV2 and TRBJ1-2; possible D gene TRBD1, 5 bases. V dropped 2 bases and J dropped 1 base, with 14 bases sitting between them. From germline, CDR1 is SNHLY and CDR2 FYNNEI. This CDR3 region has 16 residues. CDR3 region: CASSESRQRNNYGYTF. Written as DNA, the CDR3 is TGTGCCAGCAGTGAATCCAGACAGAGGAATAACTATGGCTACACCTTC.

V gene TRBV7-9 combines with J gene TRBJ2-5; TRBD1 is a possible D gene (5 bases). The CDR3 covers 15 residues. The germline V gene encodes CDR1 SEHNR and CDR2 FQNEAQ (reference sequence). Trimming pared 5 bases from V and 5 bases from J, leaving 18 bases between. The CDR3 region has the DNA TGTGCCAGCAGCGATTCAAGGGCAGGGTTTGAGACCCAGTACTTC. Amino acid sequence: CASSDSRAGFETQYF.

CDR3 DNA sequence: TGTGCCAGCAGTGAAGCGCCTAGCACAATACTAGCCAAAAACATTCAGTACTTC. This sequence encodes CASSEAPSTILAKNIQYF. The chain employs TRBV6-1 and TRBJ2-4, with D maybe TRBD2 (5 bases). CDR3 length: 18 amino acids. V lost 0 bases and J 0 bases, leaving 15 bases between the germline ends. The germline gives CDR1 MNHNS, CDR2 SASEGT.

The chain uses TRBV29-1 and TRBJ2-7, with TRBD1 matching over 8 bases. The V gene end was trimmed by 4 bases and the J gene end by 0 bases; junction bases not matched to a gene: 5. This CDR3 has 14 amino acids. Germline values: CDR1 SQVTM, CDR2 ANQGSEA. The CDR3 spells CSVVGDRNSYEQYF. Written as DNA, the CDR3 is TGCAGCGTTGTAGGGGACAGGAACTCCTACGAGCAGTACTTC.

The V gene is TRBV7-2, the J gene TRBJ1-1; TRBD1 agrees at 8 bases. The length of the CDR3 is 13 residues. The V gene's germline CDR1 is SGHTA and CDR2 FQGNSA. V lost 5 bases, J lost 9 bases, and 8 bases stayed unmatched. The CDR3 protein is CASSNGGTGKAFF. CDR3 DNA sequence: TGTGCCAGCAGCAACGGGGGGACAGGCAAAGCTTTCTTT.